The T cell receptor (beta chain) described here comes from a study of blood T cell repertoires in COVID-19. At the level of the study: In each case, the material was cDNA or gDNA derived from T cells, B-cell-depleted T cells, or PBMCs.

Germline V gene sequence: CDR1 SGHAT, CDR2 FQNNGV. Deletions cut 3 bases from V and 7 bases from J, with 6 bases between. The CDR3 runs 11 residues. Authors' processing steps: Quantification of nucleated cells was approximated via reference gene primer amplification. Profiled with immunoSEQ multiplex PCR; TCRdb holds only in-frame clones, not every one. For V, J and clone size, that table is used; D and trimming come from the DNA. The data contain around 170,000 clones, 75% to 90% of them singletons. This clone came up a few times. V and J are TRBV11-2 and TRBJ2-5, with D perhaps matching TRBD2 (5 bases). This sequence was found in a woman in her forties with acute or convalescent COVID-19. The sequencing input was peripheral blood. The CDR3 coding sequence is TGTGCCAGCAGCTTGGGAGCGACCCAGTACTTC. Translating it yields CASSLGATQYF.